This TCR beta chain was recovered during a study of siplizumab effects on memory and regulatory T cells. Broader study findings: Naive T cells were seemingly more diverse than memory cells, and major contributions to the alloresponse seemed to be made by them.

This table comes from immunoSEQ multiplex PCR, and its TCRdb copy is limited to in-frame clones, with some not included. The sample yields over 65,000 clones, approximately 95% seen once. This CDR3 comprises 19 residues. V was cut by 0 bases and J by 8 bases, with 26 bases left in between. The V gene's germline CDR1 is SGHVS and CDR2 FNYEAQ. A word on this clone: Its target is not known.

This chain uses TRBV7-6 with TRBJ2-1; D is perhaps TRBD2 (6 bases). The sequence was obtained from a human donor in good health. Sequenced sample: CD8+ T cells sorted from blood. CDR3 in amino acids: CASSLAIHQLGGVGDEQFF. CDR3 bases: TGTGCCAGCAGCTTAGCGATACACCAACTAGGCGGGGTGGGGGATGAGCAGTTCTTC.